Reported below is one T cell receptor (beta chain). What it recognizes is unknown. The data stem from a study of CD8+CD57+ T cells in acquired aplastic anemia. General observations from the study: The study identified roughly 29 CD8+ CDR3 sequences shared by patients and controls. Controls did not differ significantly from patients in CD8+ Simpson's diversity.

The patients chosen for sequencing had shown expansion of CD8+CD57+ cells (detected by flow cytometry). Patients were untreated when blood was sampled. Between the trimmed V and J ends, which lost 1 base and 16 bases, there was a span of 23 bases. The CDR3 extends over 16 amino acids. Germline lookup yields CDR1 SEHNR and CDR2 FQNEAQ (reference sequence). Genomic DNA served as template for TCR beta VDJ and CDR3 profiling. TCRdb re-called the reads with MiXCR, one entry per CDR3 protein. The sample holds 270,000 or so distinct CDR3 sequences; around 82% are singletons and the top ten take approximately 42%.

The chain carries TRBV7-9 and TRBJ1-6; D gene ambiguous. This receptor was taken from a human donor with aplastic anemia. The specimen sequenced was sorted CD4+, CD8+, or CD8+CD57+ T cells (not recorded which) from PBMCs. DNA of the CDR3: TGTGCCAGCAGCTTAGTACCCGGGGAGCTGTTTTTTCCACTCCACTTT. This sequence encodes CASSLVPGELFFPLHF.